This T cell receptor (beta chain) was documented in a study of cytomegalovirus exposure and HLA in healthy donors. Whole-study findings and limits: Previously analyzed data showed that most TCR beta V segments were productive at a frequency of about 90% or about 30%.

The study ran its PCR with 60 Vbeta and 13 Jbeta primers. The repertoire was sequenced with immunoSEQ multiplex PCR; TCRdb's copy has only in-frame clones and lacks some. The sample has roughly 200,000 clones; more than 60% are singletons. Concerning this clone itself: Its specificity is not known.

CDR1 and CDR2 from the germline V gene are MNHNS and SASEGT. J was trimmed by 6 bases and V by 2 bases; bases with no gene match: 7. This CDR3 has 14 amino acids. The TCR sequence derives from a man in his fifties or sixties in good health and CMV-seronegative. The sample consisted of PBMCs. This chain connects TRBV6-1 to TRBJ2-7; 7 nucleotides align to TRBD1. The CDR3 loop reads CASSETGQRGEQYF. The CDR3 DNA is TGTGCCAGCAGTGAAACGGGACAGAGAGGCGAGCAGTACTTC.